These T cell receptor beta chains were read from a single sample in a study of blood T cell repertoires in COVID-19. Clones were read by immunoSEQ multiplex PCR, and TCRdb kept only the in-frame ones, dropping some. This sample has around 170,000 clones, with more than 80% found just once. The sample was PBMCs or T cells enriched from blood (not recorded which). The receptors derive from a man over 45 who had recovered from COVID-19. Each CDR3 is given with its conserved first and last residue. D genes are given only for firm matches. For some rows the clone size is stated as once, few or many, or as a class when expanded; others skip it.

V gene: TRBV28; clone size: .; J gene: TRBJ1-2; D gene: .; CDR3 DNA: TGTGCCAGCAGTCAGGGGAGGGTAGACTATGGCTACACCTTC; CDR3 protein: CASSQGRVDYGYTF
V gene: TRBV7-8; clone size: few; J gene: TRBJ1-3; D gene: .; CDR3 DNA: TGTGCCAGCAGCTACCGAGGACAGAGCTCTGGAAACACCATATATTTT; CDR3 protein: CASSYRGQSSGNTIYF
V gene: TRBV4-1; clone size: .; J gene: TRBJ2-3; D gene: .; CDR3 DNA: TGCGCCAGCAGCCAAGCTCCGGGGGACACAGATACGCAGTATTTT; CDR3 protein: CASSQAPGDTDTQYF
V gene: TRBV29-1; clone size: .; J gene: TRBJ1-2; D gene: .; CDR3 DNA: TGCAGCGTTGATCCCGGACAGAGGACATATGGCTACACCTTC; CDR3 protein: CSVDPGQRTYGYTF
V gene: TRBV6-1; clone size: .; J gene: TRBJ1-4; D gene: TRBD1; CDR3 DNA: TGTGCCAGCAGTGAAAATCGGGGGACAGCCGAAAAACTGTTTTTT; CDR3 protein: CASSENRGTAEKLFF
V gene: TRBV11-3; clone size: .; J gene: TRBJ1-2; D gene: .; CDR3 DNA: TGTGCCAGCAGCTTAGATATTGGAAAGGGGGTGTGCTACACCTTC; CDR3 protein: CASSLDIGKGVCYTF
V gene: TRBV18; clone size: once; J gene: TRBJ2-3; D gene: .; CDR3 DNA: TGTGCCAGCTCACCGACTGATCTCCGAACAGATACGCAGTATTTT; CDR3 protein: CASSPTDLRTDTQYF
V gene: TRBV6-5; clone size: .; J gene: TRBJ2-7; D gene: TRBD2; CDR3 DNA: TGTGCCAGCGGGGGAGGGACTCTGAAAACCTACGAGCAGTACTTC; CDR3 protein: CASGGGTLKTYEQYF
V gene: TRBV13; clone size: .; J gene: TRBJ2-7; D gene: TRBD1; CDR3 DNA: TGTGCCAGTCGGACAGGGGGCTTCTCCTACGAGCAGTACTTC; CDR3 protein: CASRTGGFSYEQYF
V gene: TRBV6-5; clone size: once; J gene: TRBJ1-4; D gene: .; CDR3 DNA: TGTGCCAGCTTTGGAGGCGAGGGGGTTCAGTTTTTT; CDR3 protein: CASFGGEGVQFF
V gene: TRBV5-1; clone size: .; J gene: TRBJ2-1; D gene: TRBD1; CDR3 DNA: TGCGCCAGCAGCTTTGACAGGGGGCTAGGTAATGAGCAGTTCTTC; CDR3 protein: CASSFDRGLGNEQFF
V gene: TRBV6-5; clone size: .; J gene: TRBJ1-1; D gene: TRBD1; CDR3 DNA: TGTGCCAGCAGTCTTACAGGGGCGTACACTGAAGCTTTCTTT; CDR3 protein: CASSLTGAYTEAFF
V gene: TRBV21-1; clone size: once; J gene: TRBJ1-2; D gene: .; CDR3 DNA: TGTGCCAGCAGCAAAGCGGGACAGTGCTATGGCTACACCTTC; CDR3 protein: CASSKAGQCYGYTF
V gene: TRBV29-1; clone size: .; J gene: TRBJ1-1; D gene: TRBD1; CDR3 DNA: TGCAGCGTTATAAGACAGGGCGAAGCTTTCTTT; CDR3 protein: CSVIRQGEAFF
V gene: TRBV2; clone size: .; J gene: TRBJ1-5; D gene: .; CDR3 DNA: TGTGCCAGCAGCCTGGCCTTCAATCAGCCCCAGCATTTT; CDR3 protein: CASSLAFNQPQHF
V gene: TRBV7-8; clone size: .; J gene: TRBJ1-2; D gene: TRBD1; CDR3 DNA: TGTGCCAGCAGCTCTCTAGGGGGCGCGGTAACTAACTATGGCTACACCTTC; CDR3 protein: CASSSLGGAVTNYGYTF
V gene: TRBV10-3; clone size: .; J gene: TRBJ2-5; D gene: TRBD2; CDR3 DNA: TGTGCCATCAGTGAAACGACTATTGGGCGGGGGGGCCGGACCCAGTACTTC; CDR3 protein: CAISETTIGRGGRTQYF
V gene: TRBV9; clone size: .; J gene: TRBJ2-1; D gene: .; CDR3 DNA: TGTGCCAGCAGCGTAGGGATACAGGGCTCGCGGGTGAATGAGCAGTTCTTC; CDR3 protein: CASSVGIQGSRVNEQFF
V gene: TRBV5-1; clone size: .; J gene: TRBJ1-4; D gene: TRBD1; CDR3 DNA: TGCGCCAGCAGCTTGCCGACAGGGGCTAATGAAAAACTGTTTTTT; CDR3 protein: CASSLPTGANEKLFF
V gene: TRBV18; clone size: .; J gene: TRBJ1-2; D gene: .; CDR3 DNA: TGTGCCAGCTCACCATCCGGGTACTATGGCTACACCTTC; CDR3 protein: CASSPSGYYGYTF
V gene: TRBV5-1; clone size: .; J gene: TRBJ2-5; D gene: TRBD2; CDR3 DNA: TGCGCCAGCAGCTCCGGGACTAGCCTAATGACGGAGACCCAGTACTTC; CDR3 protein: CASSSGTSLMTETQYF
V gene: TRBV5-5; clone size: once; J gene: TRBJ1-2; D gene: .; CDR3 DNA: TGTGCCAGCAGCTTGGATCTGGGGCACTATGGCTACACCTTC; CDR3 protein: CASSLDLGHYGYTF
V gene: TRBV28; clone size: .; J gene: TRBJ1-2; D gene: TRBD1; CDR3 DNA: TGTGCCAGCAGTGAGGGACAGAACTATGGCTACACCTTC; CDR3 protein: CASSEGQNYGYTF
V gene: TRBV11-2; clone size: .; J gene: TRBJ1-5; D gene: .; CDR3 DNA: TGTGCCAGCAGCTTAGTCAGGGGTGGTCAGCCCCAGCATTTT; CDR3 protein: CASSLVRGGQPQHF
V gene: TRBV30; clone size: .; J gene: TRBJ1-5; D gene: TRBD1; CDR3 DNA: TGTGCCTGGAGTAGGGACAGGTATAATCAGCCCCAGCATTTT; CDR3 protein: CAWSRDRYNQPQHF
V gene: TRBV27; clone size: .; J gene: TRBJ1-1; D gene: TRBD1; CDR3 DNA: TGTGCCAGCAGTTTTAAGACAGGGGTGAACACTGAAGCTTTCTTT; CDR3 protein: CASSFKTGVNTEAFF
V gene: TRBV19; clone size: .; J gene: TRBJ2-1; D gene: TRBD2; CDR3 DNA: TGTGCCAGTGGCGGGGGGGCGCCATACAATGAGCAGTTCTTC; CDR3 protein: CASGGGAPYNEQFF
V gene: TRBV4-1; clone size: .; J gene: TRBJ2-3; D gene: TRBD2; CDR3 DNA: TGCGCCAGCAGCCAAGAGCCTAGCGGGGGAGCAGATACGCAGTATTTT; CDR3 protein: CASSQEPSGGADTQYF
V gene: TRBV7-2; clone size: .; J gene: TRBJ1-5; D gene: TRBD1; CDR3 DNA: TGTGCCAGCAGCTCCCGAAGACAGGGGGCGCAGCCCCAGCATTTT; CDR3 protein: CASSSRRQGAQPQHF
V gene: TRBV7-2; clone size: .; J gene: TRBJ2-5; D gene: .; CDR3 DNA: TGTGCCAGCAGCTTAAATGGGGCAGGGCAGACCCAGTACTTC; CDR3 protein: CASSLNGAGQTQYF
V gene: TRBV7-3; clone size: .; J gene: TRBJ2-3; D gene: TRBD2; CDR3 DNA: TGTGCCAGCAGGTCGGGGGGTACAGATACGCAGTATTTT; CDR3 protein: CASRSGGTDTQYF
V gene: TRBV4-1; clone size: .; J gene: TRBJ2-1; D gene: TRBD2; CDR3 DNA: TGCGCCAGCAGCCTCGACCGGGGGGGCTACAATGAGCAGTTCTTC; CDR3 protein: CASSLDRGGYNEQFF